Shown below are 2 T cell receptor beta chains from a single sample sequenced in a study of T cells in Graves' hyperthyroidism and ophthalmopathy. RNA transcripts yielded amplified TCR beta CDR3 regions. HTBI primers were used for first-round RT-PCR of the TCR CDR3. TCRdb fed the multiplex PCR reads into MiXCR, producing one record per CDR3 protein. This sample has about 510,000 distinct CDR3 sequences; 14% occur once, and the top ten carry approximately 15%. The sample consisted of blood. The receptors come from a woman in her thirties or forties with Graves' hyperthyroidism.

This clonotype was detected many times. This chain joins TRBV20-1 and TRBJ2-7, with 8 bases lining up with TRBD1. This CDR3 spans 12 amino acids. After removal of 6 bases from V and 3 bases from J, the junction contained 4 bases not matched to a gene. Per the germline V gene, CDR1 is DFQATT and CDR2 is SNEGSKA (reference sequence). The CDR3 nucleotides are TGCAGTGCCCGGGGACAGGACTACGAGCAGTACTTC. Protein sequence: CSARGQDYEQYF.

Many counts were recorded for this clonotype. J is TRBJ1-1 and V is TRBV12-3 or TRBV12-4; unclear D gene. Trimming removed 5 bases at V and 5 bases at J, with 18 bases between. The CDR3 runs to 15 residues. This CDR3 is CASSIKGRGFTEAFF. The DNA of the CDR3 is TGTGCCAGCAGTATCAAAGGACGGGGTTTTACTGAAGCTTTCTTT.